This TCR beta chain appears in the sequencing data of a study of blood T cell repertoires in COVID-19. About the study: The United States, Italy and Spain supplied acute and convalescent COVID-19 samples.

CDR3 length: 17 residues. Deletions cut 4 bases from V and 2 bases from J, with 15 bases between. Germline assignment: CDR1 SGHTA and CDR2 FQGNSA. Under the authors' procedure: Amplified reference gene primers provided the basis for estimating nucleated cell counts. The data were produced by immunoSEQ multiplex PCR, yet TCRdb's version contains in-frame clones alone and is incomplete. The D gene and trimming were derived from the DNA, and the V and J assignments and clone size from that table. Of about 210,000 clones detected, 80% appear once; the ten largest clones hold under 4.5%. The J gene is TRBJ2-6, the V gene TRBV7-2; a possible D gene is TRBD1 (5 bases). This TCR derives from a man aged 30 to 45 with acute COVID-19. Sequencing used PBMCs or T cells enriched from blood (not recorded which). CDR3 nucleotide sequence: TGTGCCAGCAGCTCGGCAGGGTGGCTCACTGGGGCCAACGTCCTGACTTTC. It is translated as CASSSAGWLTGANVLTF.